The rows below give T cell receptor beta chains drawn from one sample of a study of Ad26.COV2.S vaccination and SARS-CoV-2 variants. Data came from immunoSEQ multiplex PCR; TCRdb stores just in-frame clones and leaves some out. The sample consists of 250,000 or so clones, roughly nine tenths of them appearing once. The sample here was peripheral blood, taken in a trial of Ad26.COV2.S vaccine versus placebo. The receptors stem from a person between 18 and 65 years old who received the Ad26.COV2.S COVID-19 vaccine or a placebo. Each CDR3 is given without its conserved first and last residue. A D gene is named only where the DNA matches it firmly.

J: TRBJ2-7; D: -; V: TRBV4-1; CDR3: ASSQGGANYEQY
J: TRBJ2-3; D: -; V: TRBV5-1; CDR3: ASSLVGEHTDTQY
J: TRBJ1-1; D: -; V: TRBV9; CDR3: ASSVGRGPMNTEAF
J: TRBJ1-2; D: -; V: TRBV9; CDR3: ASSHRGGDGYT
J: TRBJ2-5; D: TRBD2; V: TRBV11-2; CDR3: ASSLVFERGIKTQY
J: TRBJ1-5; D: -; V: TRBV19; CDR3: ASSISGSNQPQH
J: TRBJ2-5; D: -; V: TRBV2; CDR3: ASQPGGETQY
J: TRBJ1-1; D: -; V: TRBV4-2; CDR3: ASSQGQGLLNTEAF
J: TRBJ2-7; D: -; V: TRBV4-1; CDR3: ASSHPILEQDPYEQY
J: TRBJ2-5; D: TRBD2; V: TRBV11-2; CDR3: ASSWGLAETQY
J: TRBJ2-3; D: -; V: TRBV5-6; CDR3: ASSLASADTQY
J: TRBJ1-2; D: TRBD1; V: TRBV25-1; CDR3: ASSESPSGTGGYGYT
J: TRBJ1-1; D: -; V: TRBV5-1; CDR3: ASSRGGTKSTEAF
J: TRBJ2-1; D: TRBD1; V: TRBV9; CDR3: ASSVDPGQGPYNEQF
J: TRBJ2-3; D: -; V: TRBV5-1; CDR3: ASSFPDSGFTDTQY
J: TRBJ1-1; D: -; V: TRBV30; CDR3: AWSVRVNTEAF
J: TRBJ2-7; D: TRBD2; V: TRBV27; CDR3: ASSPRRGGGYEQY
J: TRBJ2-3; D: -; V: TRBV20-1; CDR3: SASHGASVTDTQY
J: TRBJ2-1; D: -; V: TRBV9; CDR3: ASSVEGPGDEQF
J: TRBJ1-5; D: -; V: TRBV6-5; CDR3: ASSYSWNDNQPQH
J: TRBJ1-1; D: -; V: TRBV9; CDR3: ASSVVTGGGGAEAF
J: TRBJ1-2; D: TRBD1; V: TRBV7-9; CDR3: ASSYSDRGIYGYT